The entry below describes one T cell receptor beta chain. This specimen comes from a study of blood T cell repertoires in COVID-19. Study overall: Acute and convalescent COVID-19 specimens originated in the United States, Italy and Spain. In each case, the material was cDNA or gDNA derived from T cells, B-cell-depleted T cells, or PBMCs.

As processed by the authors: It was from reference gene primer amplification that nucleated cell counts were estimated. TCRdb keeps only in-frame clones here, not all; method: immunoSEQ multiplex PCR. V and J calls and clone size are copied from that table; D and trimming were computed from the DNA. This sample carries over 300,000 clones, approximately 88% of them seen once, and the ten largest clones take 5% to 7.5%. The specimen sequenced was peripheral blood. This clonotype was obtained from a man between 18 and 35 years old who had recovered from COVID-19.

CDR3 nucleotide sequence: TGTGCCAGCTCAGGGCTAGCTGGTCCAGATACGCAGTATTTT. This codes for CASSGLAGPDTQYF. V is TRBV18 and J is TRBJ2-3; D is possibly TRBD2 (5 bases). V lost 5 bases and J lost 4, with 13 bases in between. The CDR3 consists of 14 residues. Germline assignment: CDR1 KGHSH and CDR2 LQKENI.